Reported below is one T cell receptor beta chain. These data belong to a study of blood T cell repertoires in COVID-19. Across the whole study: Samples came from the United States, Italy and Spain, spanning acute and convalescent COVID-19. PBMCs, B-cell-depleted T cells, or T cells provided the cDNA or gDNA that made up the material.

Trimming at V came to 0 bases and at J to 2 bases, leaving 2 bases not matched to a gene. Germline assignment: CDR1 MNHNY and CDR2 SVGAGI (reference sequence). CDR3 length equals 15 residues. Authors' analysis steps: The assay estimated nucleated cells by amplifying reference gene primers. The assay was immunoSEQ multiplex PCR, and TCRdb's table has in-frame clones only and misses some. That table furnishes V, J and clone size, whereas the DNA furnished D and trimming. The top ten clones hold around 10% of a sample with tens of thousands of clones, roughly four fifths of them seen once. This TCR came from a man in his fifties with acute or convalescent COVID-19. The sequenced material came from peripheral blood. The chain links TRBV6-6 to TRBJ2-7; 9 bases are a match to TRBD1. CDR3 region: CASSYSRQGAYEQYF. In nucleotides, the CDR3 is TGTGCCAGCAGTTACTCGAGACAGGGGGCCTACGAGCAGTACTTC.